The 9 T cell receptor beta chains below were found in one sample sequenced in a study of blood T cell repertoires in COVID-19. Here immunoSEQ multiplex PCR was the method, and the copy in TCRdb shows in-frame clones only, minus some. The sample holds 200,000 to 300,000 clones, about 68% seen once. Input material: peripheral blood. These receptors originate from an elderly woman with acute or convalescent COVID-19.

This chain uses TRBV7-2 with TRBJ2-5; 7 nucleotides align to TRBD2. The V and J ends lost 7 bases and 2 bases, in that order; junction bases with no gene match: 4. This CDR3 has 13 residues. The germline V gene encodes CDR1 SGHTA and CDR2 FQGNSA. The CDR3 DNA sequence: TGTGCCAGCACACGGGGGGAGCAAGAGACCCAGTACTTC. This sequence encodes CASTRGEQETQYF.

The chain employs TRBV29-1 and TRBJ2-3, with 9 nucleotides matching TRBD2. The CDR3 is made up of 13 amino acids. With 6 bases clipped from V and 5 bases from J, the junction kept 6 bases outside the gene matches. Germline assignment: CDR1 SQVTM and CDR2 ANQGSEA. This CDR3 is CSVAGGPRDTQYF. In nucleotides, the CDR3 is TGCAGCGTCGCGGGGGGGCCAAGAGATACGCAGTATTTT.

The chain employs TRBV4-2 and TRBJ2-1; D possibly corresponds to TRBD2 (5 bases). Trimming removed 0 bases from V and 7 bases from J, with 10 bases in between. Germline V gene data show CDR1 as LGHNA and CDR2 as YNFKEQ. CDR3 length equals 14 residues. The CDR3 DNA reads TGTGCCAGCAGCCAAGAGGAGCGGAGGAATGAGCAGTTCTTC. Its protein product is CASSQEERRNEQFF.

The chain employs TRBV11-3 and TRBJ2-1; TRBD1 matches 11 bases. Germline loops: CDR1 SGHNT, CDR2 YENEEA. Unmatched junction bases numbered 11, after V lost 5 bases and J lost 8 bases. The CDR3 spans 16 residues. The DNA for the CDR3 is TGTGCCAGCAGCAGGCCCCCGGGACAGGGGGGGGATGAGCAGTTCTTC. Translating gives CASSRPPGQGGDEQFF.

This rearrangement joins TRBV5-1 to TRBJ2-1; 11 nucleotides agree with TRBD1. CDR3 length: 16 amino acids. Germline V gives CDR1 SGHRS, CDR2 YFSETQ. V lost 4 bases and J lost 8; bases outside the gene matches: 11. CDR3 sequence (DNA): TGCGCCAGCAGCCTGGGGACAGGGGGTGGCAGCGATGAGCAGTTCTTC. Protein sequence: CASSLGTGGGSDEQFF.

CDR3 protein: CASSLEGTIGSYEQYF. The CDR3 coding sequence is TGCGCCAGCAGCTTGGAAGGGACTATAGGTTCCTACGAGCAGTACTTC. The rearrangement joins TRBV5-1 to TRBJ2-7; 7 nucleotides align to TRBD2. J gave up 1 base and V 0 bases, and 7 bases lay outside the gene matches. Germline V CDR1 and CDR2: SGHRS, YFSETQ. The CDR3 totals 16 residues.

The V gene is TRBV18, the J gene TRBJ2-7; a possible D gene is TRBD1 (6 bases). CDR1 is KGHSH, CDR2 LQKENI, per germline. The CDR3 loop spans 14 amino acids. Trimming left V 2 bases short and J 2 bases short, with 10 bases between. As DNA, the CDR3 is TGTGCCAGCTCACCAGCGCAGGGGCCCTACGAGCAGTACTTC. Amino acid sequence: CASSPAQGPYEQYF.

The chain joins TRBV3-1 (or the pseudogene TRBV3-2) to TRBJ1-4; D may be TRBD1 (5 bases). This CDR3 comprises 13 residues. The V end lost 4 bases, the J end lost 4 bases, and 7 bases lay between the germline ends. Germline V gene data show CDR1 as LGHDT and CDR2 as YNNKEL (reference sequence). The DNA of the CDR3 is TGTGCCAGCAGCCTTCAGGGTAATGAAAAACTGTTTTTT. Protein: CASSLQGNEKLFF.

The chain joins TRBV11-2 to TRBJ2-1, with 7 bases identical to TRBD2. The germline V gene encodes CDR1 SGHAT and CDR2 FQNNGV. With V trimmed by 2 bases and J by 7 bases, 5 bases remained unmatched. The CDR3 length is 14 residues. CDR3 DNA sequence: TGTGCCAGCAGCTTAACGCGGGAGACGAATGAGCAGTTCTTC. The encoded protein is CASSLTRETNEQFF. The full variable domain, completed using reference TRBV11-2 and TRBJ2-1, is EAGVAQSPRYKIIEKRQSVAFWCNPISGHATLYWYQQILGQGPKLLIQFQNNGVVDDSQLPKDRFSAERLKGVDSTLKIQPAKLEDSAVYLCASSLTRETNEQFFGPGTRLTVL.